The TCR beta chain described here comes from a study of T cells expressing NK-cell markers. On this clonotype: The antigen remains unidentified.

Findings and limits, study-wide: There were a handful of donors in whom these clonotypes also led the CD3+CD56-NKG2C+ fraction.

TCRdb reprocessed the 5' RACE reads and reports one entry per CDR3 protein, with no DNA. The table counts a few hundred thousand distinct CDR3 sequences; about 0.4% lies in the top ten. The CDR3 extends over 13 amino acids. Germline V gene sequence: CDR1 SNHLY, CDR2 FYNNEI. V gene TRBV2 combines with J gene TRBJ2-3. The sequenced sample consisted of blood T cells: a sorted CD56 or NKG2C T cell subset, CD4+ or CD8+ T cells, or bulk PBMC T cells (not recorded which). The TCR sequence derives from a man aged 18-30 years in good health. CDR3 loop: CASRSSSTDTQYF.